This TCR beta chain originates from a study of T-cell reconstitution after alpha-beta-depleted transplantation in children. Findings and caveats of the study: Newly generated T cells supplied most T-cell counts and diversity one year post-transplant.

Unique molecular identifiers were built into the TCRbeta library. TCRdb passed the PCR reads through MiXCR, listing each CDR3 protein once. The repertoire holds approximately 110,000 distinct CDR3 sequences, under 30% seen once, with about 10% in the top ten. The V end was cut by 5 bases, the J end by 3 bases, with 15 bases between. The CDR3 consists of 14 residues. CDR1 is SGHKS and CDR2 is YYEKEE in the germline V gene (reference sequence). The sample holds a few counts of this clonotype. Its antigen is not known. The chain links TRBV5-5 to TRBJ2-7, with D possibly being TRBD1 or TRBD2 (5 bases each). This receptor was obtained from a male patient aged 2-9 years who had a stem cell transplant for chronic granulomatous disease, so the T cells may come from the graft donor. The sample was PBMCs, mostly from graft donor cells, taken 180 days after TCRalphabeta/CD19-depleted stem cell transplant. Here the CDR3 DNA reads TGTGCCAGCAGTTCGACCGGGACCAACTACGAGCAGTACTTC. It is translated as CASSSTGTNYEQYF.